This TCR beta chain was profiled in a study of a mutant IDH1 vaccine in newly diagnosed glioma. For the study at large: There were roughly 62% males and about 38% females among treated patients, whose mean age was approximately 41 years.

Described time point: week 35, safety follow-up. Doses consisted of 300 ug of mutant IDH1 20-mer peptide each, paired with topical imiquimod. Each tumor in the donors was a new WHO grade 3 or 4 astrocytoma, IDH1-mutant and ATRX-lost. The data were produced by immunoSEQ multiplex PCR, yet TCRdb's version contains in-frame clones alone and is incomplete. The data show tens of thousands of clones, with about 88% seen just once and 5.7% held by the top ten. The CDR3 length is 13 residues. Germline V gives CDR1 MNHNS, CDR2 SASEGT. V was cut by 10 bases and J by 1 base, with 11 bases left in between. With respect to this clone: As yet, its antigen is unknown.

The chain has TRBV6-1 and TRBJ1-3, with D perhaps matching TRBD1 (6 bases). The TCR sequence derives from a woman in her thirties or forties with glioma. The specimen was PBMCs, collected from a glioma patient whose treatment included an IDH1 peptide vaccine. In DNA, the CDR3 is TGTGCCACGGGGGCGATTTCTGGAAACACCATATATTTT. It is translated as CATGAISGNTIYF.